Given below is one TCR beta chain in context. These data belong to a study of control samples from healthy donors and cancer patients. CDR1 SGHNT and CDR2 YYREEE come from the germline V gene (reference sequence). The CDR3 totals 14 residues. The V segment lost 0 bases and the J segment 7 bases; nucleotides outside the gene matches: 5. Repertoires were generated with immunoSEQ multiplex PCR, while TCRdb's copy carries only in-frame clones and drops some. The sample includes some 110,000 clones, 88% of them seen just once. The V call is TRBV5-4, the J call TRBJ1-1; 8 bases align to TRBD1. Material: blood. The sequence derives from a woman aged 65 to 85 in good health. The CDR3 nucleotides are TGTGCCAGCAGCTTGGGGCAGGGGGCTGTTGAAGCTTTCTTT. Translation gives CASSLGQGAVEAFF.